These T cell receptor beta chains were read from a single sample in a study of post-analysis software for immune sequencing data. TCRdb re-called the PCR reads through MiXCR, storing one row per CDR3 protein. The table includes over 700,000 distinct CDR3 sequences, just under 30% detected once. Sequencing was done on a sample of blood. The receptor set was obtained from a girl aged 10 to 17 with multiple sclerosis. Each CDR3 is given with its conserved first and last residue. D genes are given only for firm matches. Where a row states a size, it is once, few, many or the class of an expanded clone; other rows omit it.

v_gene: TRBV20-1
d_gene: -
abundance: many
CDR3aa: CSANERADTQYF

v_gene: TRBV24-1
d_gene: TRBD2
abundance: few
CDR3aa: CATSDLAGANEQFF

v_gene: TRBV6-5
d_gene: TRBD2
abundance: -
CDR3aa: CASSSSGRRAGTDTQYF

v_gene: TRBV12-3/TRBV12-4
d_gene: TRBD1
abundance: -
CDR3aa: CASSIRQGGGGHTEAFF

v_gene: TRBV12-3/TRBV12-4
d_gene: -
abundance: few
CDR3aa: CASSFSGLGSYNEQFF

v_gene: TRBV24-1
d_gene: TRBD1
abundance: -
CDR3aa: CATSDIDRGRGDTQYF

v_gene: TRBV9
d_gene: -
abundance: few
CDR3aa: CASSFGDFGLSPQIRETQYF

v_gene: TRBV5-1
d_gene: TRBD2
abundance: -
CDR3aa: CASSISGGANEQFF

v_gene: TRBV7-9
d_gene: TRBD2
abundance: -
CDR3aa: CASSFSGRSSYEQYF

v_gene: TRBV10-3
d_gene: -
abundance: few
CDR3aa: CAISGGVTGANVLTF

v_gene: TRBV5-1
d_gene: -
abundance: few
CDR3aa: CASTQQETQYF

v_gene: TRBV6-6
d_gene: TRBD1
abundance: few
CDR3aa: CASSYPRGDRGQAFF

v_gene: TRBV12-3/TRBV12-4
d_gene: -
abundance: -
CDR3aa: CASRREAGVNQPQHF

v_gene: TRBV15
d_gene: -
abundance: few
CDR3aa: CATSEGYDQPQHF

v_gene: TRBV12-3/TRBV12-4
d_gene: -
abundance: -
CDR3aa: CASSLGAQTEAFF

v_gene: TRBV27
d_gene: -
abundance: -
CDR3aa: CAGSLSRLDGLGVGTQYF

v_gene: TRBV18
d_gene: TRBD1
abundance: -
CDR3aa: CASSRQGNSGNTIYF

v_gene: TRBV5-1
d_gene: -
abundance: few
CDR3aa: CASRIDGGSSEQYF

v_gene: TRBV20-1
d_gene: -
abundance: few
CDR3aa: CSARDIGRLETQYF

v_gene: TRBV12-3/TRBV12-4
d_gene: -
abundance: -
CDR3aa: CASSFGGSGNQPQHF

v_gene: TRBV5-1
d_gene: TRBD1
abundance: -
CDR3aa: CASSFQGGDQPQHF

v_gene: TRBV20-1
d_gene: TRBD2
abundance: -
CDR3aa: CSAPSRGSGGAQDTQYF

v_gene: TRBV29-1
d_gene: TRBD1
abundance: few
CDR3aa: CSGGTGGAFF

v_gene: TRBV20-1
d_gene: -
abundance: -
CDR3aa: CSARRENNEQFF

v_gene: TRBV7-6
d_gene: -
abundance: few
CDR3aa: CASSSGLHTSTDTQYF

v_gene: TRBV20-1
d_gene: -
abundance: -
CDR3aa: CSAPEGAAVDTQYF

v_gene: TRBV20-1
d_gene: TRBD1
abundance: -
CDR3aa: CSAWDRGPTSPLHF

v_gene: TRBV4-1
d_gene: -
abundance: -
CDR3aa: CASSQGAWNTEAFF

v_gene: TRBV20-1
d_gene: -
abundance: few
CDR3aa: CSARGANLEGSRTQYF

v_gene: TRBV25-1
d_gene: -
abundance: few
CDR3aa: CASTPGGEAYEQYF

v_gene: TRBV24-1
d_gene: -
abundance: -
CDR3aa: CATSEYEQPQHF

v_gene: TRBV18
d_gene: -
abundance: -
CDR3aa: CASSPEGSPSSYNEQFF

v_gene: TRBV5-1
d_gene: -
abundance: -
CDR3aa: CASSRGDSRVQFF

v_gene: TRBV3-1
d_gene: -
abundance: -
CDR3aa: CASSPGLPGRDGYTF

v_gene: TRBV5-1
d_gene: TRBD2
abundance: -
CDR3aa: CASSLESSGANEQFF

v_gene: TRBV2
d_gene: -
abundance: -
CDR3aa: CASSDGGQWGGYTF

v_gene: TRBV6-5
d_gene: TRBD1
abundance: once
CDR3aa: CASSSGQGWGNEKLFF

v_gene: TRBV28
d_gene: -
abundance: -
CDR3aa: CASSTGPAQPQHF

v_gene: TRBV7-2
d_gene: -
abundance: -
CDR3aa: CAGSPHRGRATYEQYF

v_gene: TRBV7-2
d_gene: -
abundance: -
CDR3aa: CASSFGPGVVTDTQYF

v_gene: TRBV7-2
d_gene: TRBD1
abundance: -
CDR3aa: CASSLVGTGSGYGYTF